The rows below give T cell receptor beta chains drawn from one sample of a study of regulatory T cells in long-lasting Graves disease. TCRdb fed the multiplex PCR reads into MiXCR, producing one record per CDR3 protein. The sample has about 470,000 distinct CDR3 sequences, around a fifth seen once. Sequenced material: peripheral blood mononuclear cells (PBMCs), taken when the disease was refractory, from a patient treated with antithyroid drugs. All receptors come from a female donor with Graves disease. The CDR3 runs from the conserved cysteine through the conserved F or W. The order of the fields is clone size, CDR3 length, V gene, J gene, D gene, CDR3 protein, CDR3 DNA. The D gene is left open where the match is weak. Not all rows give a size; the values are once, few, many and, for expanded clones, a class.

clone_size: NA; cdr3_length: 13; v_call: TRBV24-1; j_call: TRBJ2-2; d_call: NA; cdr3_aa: CASRDSSAGELFF; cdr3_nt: TGTGCCAGCCGGGACTCAAGCGCCGGGGAGCTGTTTTTT
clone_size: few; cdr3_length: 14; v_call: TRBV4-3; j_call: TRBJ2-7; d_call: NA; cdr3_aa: CASSQDLRSYEQYF; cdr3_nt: TGCGCCAGCAGCCAAGATCTCCGCTCCTACGAGCAGTACTTC
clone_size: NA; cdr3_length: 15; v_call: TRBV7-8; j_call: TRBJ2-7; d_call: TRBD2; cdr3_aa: CASSPASSGKDEQYF; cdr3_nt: TGTGCCAGCAGCCCGGCGTCTAGCGGGAAAGACGAGCAGTACTTC
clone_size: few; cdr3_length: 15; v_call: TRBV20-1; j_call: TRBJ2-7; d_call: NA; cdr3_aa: CSATLPGALSYEQYF; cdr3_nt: TGCAGTGCTACTTTACCCGGGGCCCTATCCTACGAGCAGTACTTC
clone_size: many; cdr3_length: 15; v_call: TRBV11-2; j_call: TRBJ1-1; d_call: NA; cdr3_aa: CASSPRSGASTEAFF; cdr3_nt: TGTGCCAGCAGCCCCCGCTCGGGGGCCAGCACTGAAGCTTTCTTT
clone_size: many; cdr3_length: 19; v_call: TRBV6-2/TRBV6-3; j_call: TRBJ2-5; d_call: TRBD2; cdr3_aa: CASSRGGAASGRARETQYF; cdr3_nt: TGTGCCAGCAGTCGGGGTGGGGCGGCTAGCGGGAGGGCCAGGGAGACCCAGTACTTC
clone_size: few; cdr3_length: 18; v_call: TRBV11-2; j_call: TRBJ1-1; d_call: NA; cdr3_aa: CASSLGVGFGGEGTEAFF; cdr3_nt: TGTGCCAGCAGCTTAGGTGTCGGGTTCGGGGGGGAAGGAACTGAAGCTTTCTTT
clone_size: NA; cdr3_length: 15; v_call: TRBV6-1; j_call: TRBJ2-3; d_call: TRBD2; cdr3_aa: CASSTSGGEEDTQYF; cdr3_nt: TGTGCCAGCTCCACTAGCGGGGGGGAGGAAGATACGCAGTATTTT
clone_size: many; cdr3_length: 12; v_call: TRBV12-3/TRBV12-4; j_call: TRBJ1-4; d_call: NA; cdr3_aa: CASSLNREKLFF; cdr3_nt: TGTGCCAGCAGTCTCAATAGGGAGAAACTGTTTTTT
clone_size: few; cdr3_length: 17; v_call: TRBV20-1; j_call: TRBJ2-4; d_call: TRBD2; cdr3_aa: CSARDGGTSGEGNIQYF; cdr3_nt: TGCAGTGCTAGAGATGGCGGGACTAGCGGTGAGGGGAACATTCAGTACTTC
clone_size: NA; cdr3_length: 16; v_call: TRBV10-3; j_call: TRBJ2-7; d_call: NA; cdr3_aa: CAISEPHSRRSYEQYF; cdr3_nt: TGTGCCATCAGTGAGCCCCACTCACGCCGCTCCTACGAGCAGTACTTC
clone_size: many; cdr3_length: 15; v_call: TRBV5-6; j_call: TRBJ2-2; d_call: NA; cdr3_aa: CASTRWGTNTGELFF; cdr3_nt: TGTGCCAGCACCCGTTGGGGTACGAACACCGGGGAGCTGTTTTTT
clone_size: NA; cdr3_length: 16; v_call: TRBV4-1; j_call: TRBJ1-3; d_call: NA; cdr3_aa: CASSQGWGIAGNTIYF; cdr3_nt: TGCGCCAGCAGCCAAGGATGGGGCATCGCTGGAAACACCATATATTTT
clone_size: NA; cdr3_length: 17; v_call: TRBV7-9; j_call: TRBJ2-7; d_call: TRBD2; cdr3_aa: CASSPGTSGTQAYEQYF; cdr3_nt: TGTGCCAGCAGCCCCGGGACTAGCGGGACCCAAGCCTACGAGCAGTACTTC
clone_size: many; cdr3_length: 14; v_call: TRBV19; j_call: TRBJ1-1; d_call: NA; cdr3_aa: CASKSSFMNTEAFF; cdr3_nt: TGTGCCAGTAAATCCAGTTTCATGAACACTGAAGCTTTCTTT